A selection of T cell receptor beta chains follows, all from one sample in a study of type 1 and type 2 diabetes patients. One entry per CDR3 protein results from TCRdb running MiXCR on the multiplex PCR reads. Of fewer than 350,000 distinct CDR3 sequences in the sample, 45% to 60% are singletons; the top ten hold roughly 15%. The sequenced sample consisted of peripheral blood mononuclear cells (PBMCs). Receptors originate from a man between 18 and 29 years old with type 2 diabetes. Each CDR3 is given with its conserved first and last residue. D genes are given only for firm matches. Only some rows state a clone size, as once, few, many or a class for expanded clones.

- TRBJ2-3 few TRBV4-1 TGCGCCAGCAGCCAGAGCTGGACAGATACGCAGTATTTT CASSQSWTDTQYF
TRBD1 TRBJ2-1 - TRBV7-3 TGTGCCAGCAGCTTGCCGGGGACAGGGAATGAGCAGTTCTTC CASSLPGTGNEQFF
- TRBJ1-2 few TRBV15 TGTGCCACCAACGCTGAAAATTCAGGTTTCTATGGCTACACCTTC CATNAENSGFYGYTF
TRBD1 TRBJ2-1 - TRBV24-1 TGTGCCATCAGTGAGTTCGTACAGGGGCAAGGGGAGACCCAGTTCTTC CAISEFVQGQGETQFF
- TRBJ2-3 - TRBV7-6 TGTGCCAGCAGCACCACTAGTTGGGGCACAGATACGCAGTATTTT CASSTTSWGTDTQYF
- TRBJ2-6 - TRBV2 TGTGCCAGCAAACCGGACAGCTCTACTGGGGCCAACGTCCTGACTTTC CASKPDSSTGANVLTF
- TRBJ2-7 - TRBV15 TGTGCCACCAGCAGAGGACAGGCTTGGGACGAGCAGTACTTC CATSRGQAWDEQYF
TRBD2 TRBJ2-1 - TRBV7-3 TGCGCCAGCAGCCAAGGGTTGGCGGGGGGGAACTCCTACAATGAGCAGTTCTTC CASSQGLAGGNSYNEQFF
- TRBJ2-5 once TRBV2 TGTGCCAGCAGTTTATTCTCGGACAGTGTCGAAGAGACCCAGTACTTC CASSLFSDSVEETQYF
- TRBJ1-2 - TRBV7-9 TGTGCCAGCCGACAATCGGGGACGGGCTTCTATGGCTACACCTTC CASRQSGTGFYGYTF
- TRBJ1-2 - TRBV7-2 TGTGCCAGCAGCAGGGACCTACTCTGGTATGGCTACACCTTC CASSRDLLWYGYTF
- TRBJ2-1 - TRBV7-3 TGTGCCAGCAGCTACGGAAACAATGAGCAGTTCTTC CASSYGNNEQFF
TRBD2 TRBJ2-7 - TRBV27 TGTGCCAGCAAACCACTAGCGGACTCCTACGAGCAGTACTTC CASKPLADSYEQYF
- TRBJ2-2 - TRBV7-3 TGTGCCAGCAGCCAGACGTGGGGTGCCGGGGAGCTGTTTTTT CASSQTWGAGELFF
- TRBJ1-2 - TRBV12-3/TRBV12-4 TGTGACAGCAGTTTAGTTGTTCGGCCAAAGAGTGGCTACACCTTC CDSSLVVRPKSGYTF
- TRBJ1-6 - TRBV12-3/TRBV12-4 TGTGCCAGCAGTTTCAGTCTTAATTCACCCCTCCACTTT CASSFSLNSPLHF
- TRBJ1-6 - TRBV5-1 TGCGCCAGCAGCCCGGACCTTTCACCCCTCCACTTT CASSPDLSPLHF
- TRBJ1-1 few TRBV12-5 TGTGCTAGTGGGCAGGGGACTGAAGCTTTCTTT CASGQGTEAFF
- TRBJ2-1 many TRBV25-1 TGTGCCAGCAGTGAAAGGACTCCCTACAATGAGCAGTTCTTC CASSERTPYNEQFF
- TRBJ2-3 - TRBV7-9 TGTGCCAGCGACCCGGGACGGAGCACAGATACGCAGTATTTT CASDPGRSTDTQYF
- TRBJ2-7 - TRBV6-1 TGTGCCACAGAAAGACAGGATTCCTACGAGCAGTACTTC CATERQDSYEQYF
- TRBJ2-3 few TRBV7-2 TGTGCCAGCAGGCCCGGGAGAGATACGCAGTATTTT CASRPGRDTQYF
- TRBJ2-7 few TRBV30 TGTGCCTGGGGGCCTGGGGTGCCCTACGAGCAGTACTTC CAWGPGVPYEQYF
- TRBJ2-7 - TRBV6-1 TGTGCCAGCAGTGAAACAAGATACGAGCAGTACTTC CASSETRYEQYF
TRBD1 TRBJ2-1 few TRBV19 TGTGCCAGCCGGGACAGGGGGGGGAATGAGCAGTTCTTC CASRDRGGNEQFF